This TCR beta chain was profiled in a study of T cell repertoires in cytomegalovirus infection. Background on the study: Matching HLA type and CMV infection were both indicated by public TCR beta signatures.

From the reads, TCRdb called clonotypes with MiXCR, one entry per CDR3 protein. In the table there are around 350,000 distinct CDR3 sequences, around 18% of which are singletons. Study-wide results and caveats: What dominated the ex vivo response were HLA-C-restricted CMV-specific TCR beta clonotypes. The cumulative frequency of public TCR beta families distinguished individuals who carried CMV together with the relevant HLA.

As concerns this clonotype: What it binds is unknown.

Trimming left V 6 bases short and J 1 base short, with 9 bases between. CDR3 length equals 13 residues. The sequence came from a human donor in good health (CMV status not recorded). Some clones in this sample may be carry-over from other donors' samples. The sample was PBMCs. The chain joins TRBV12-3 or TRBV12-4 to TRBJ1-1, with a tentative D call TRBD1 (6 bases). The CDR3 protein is CASRTTGNTEAFF. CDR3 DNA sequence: TGTGCCAGCAGAACGACAGGGAACACTGAAGCTTTCTTT.